The 16 T cell receptor beta chains below were found in one sample sequenced in a study of shared clonotypes between healthy human individuals. This table comes from immunoSEQ multiplex PCR, and its TCRdb copy is limited to in-frame clones, with some not included. The sample consists of 2,500,000 or so clones, roughly 93% of them appearing once. Sequencing used naive CD4+ T cells from PBMCs. Subset described: CD45RA+ positively selected. Source of these receptors: a young man in good health. Some clones in this sample may be carry-over from other donors' samples.

This chain uses TRBV27 with TRBJ2-7; 8 bases fit TRBD2. V was clipped by 4 bases and J by 6 bases; unmatched bases: 11. The CDR3 is 15 residues long. CDR1 is MNHEY, CDR2 SMNVEV, per germline (reference sequence). The CDR3 loop reads CASSYHRDLAGEQYF. The CDR3 nucleotides read TGTGCCAGCAGTTACCACCGGGACCTAGCGGGCGAGCAGTACTTC.

This chain connects TRBV7-6 to TRBJ2-2, with D maybe TRBD2 (5 bases). V lost 2 bases and J lost 2, with 9 bases in between. Germline lookup yields CDR1 SGHVS and CDR2 FNYEAQ. The CDR3 is 15 residues long. CDR3 coding DNA: TGTGCCAGCAGCTTAAGGACTCTAAACACCGGGGAGCTGTTTTTT. This gives the protein CASSLRTLNTGELFF.

V is TRBV5-1 and J is TRBJ1-4; D unresolved. The V end was cut by 3 bases, the J end by 2 bases, with 14 bases between. The germline gives CDR1 SGHRS, CDR2 YFSETQ. This CDR3 has 16 amino acids. The CDR3 loop reads CASSSGPLGTNEKLFF. Here the CDR3 DNA reads TGCGCCAGCAGCTCCGGACCCTTGGGGACTAATGAAAAACTGTTTTTT.

This chain joins TRBV5-1 and TRBJ2-7, with 8 bases identical to TRBD2. This CDR3 comprises 16 residues. The germline CDR1 and CDR2 sequences are SGHRS and YFSETQ. The V segment lost 4 bases and the J segment 1 base; nucleotides outside the gene matches: 10. CDR3 protein: CASSPIVPSGSYEQYF. For the CDR3, the DNA is TGCGCCAGCAGCCCCATCGTCCCTAGCGGGTCCTACGAGCAGTACTTC.

This clone occurred once. This rearrangement joins TRBV27 to TRBJ1-1; 7 bases match TRBD1. The germline CDR1 and CDR2 sequences are MNHEY and SMNVEV (reference sequence). Trimming at V came to 4 bases and at J to 2 bases, leaving 4 bases not matched to a gene. The CDR3 totals 14 residues. CDR3 nucleotides: TGTGCCAGCAGTTCGAACAGGGGTAACACTGAAGCTTTCTTT. Its translation: CASSSNRGNTEAFF.

The V call is TRBV5-5, the J call TRBJ1-2; a weak D match, TRBD1 (5 bases). V lost 1 base and J lost 1, with 5 bases in between. CDR3 size: 13 residues. From germline, CDR1 is SGHKS and CDR2 YYEKEE (reference sequence). The CDR3 loop is CASSLQGNYGYTF. The CDR3 DNA reads as TGTGCCAGCAGCTTGCAGGGTAACTATGGCTACACCTTC.

J is TRBJ2-7 and V is TRBV5-1; D is unclear. This CDR3 spans 14 amino acids. In germline, CDR1 is SGHRS, CDR2 YFSETQ. With 0 bases removed from V and 3 bases from J, the gap between germline ends came to 10 bases. The CDR3 loop is CASSLVNTDYEQYF. The CDR3 DNA follows: TGCGCCAGCAGCTTGGTTAACACCGACTACGAGCAGTACTTC.

The chain links TRBV7-9 to TRBJ2-1; tentatively, D is TRBD1 or TRBD2 (6 bases each). The germline V and J ends were trimmed by 0 bases and 1 base, with 16 bases remaining between them. Germline lookup yields CDR1 SEHNR and CDR2 FQNEAQ (reference sequence). The CDR3 has 18 residues. The CDR3 is CASSLAGRGDGSYNEQFF. The CDR3 DNA reads as TGTGCCAGCAGCTTAGCCGGAAGGGGGGATGGATCCTACAATGAGCAGTTCTTC.

Worth noting for this clone: Other nucleotide sequences from this sample produce the same CDR3. CDR3 residues: CASSLLAGGVTDTQYF. CDR3 coding DNA: TGTGCCAGCAGCTTACTAGCGGGAGGGGTCACAGATACGCAGTATTTT. The chain carries TRBV7-9 and TRBJ2-3; TRBD2 matches at 12 bases. CDR1 SEHNR and CDR2 FQNEAQ come from the germline V gene (reference sequence). This CDR3 has 16 residues. After removal of 2 bases from V and 2 bases from J, the junction contained 2 bases not matched to a gene.

The chain is built from TRBV5-1 and TRBJ1-3, with 7 bases identical to TRBD1. In germline, CDR1 is SGHRS, CDR2 YFSETQ. After removal of 3 bases from V and 3 bases from J, the junction contained 6 bases not matched to a gene. The CDR3 contains 15 residues. CDR3 nucleotide sequence: TGCGCCAGCAGCTCTGGGACAGACTTTGGAAACACCATATATTTT. It translates to CASSSGTDFGNTIYF.

This chain links TRBV2 with TRBJ2-5, with TRBD2 identical over 12 bases. Trimming at V came to 10 bases and at J to 4 bases, leaving 7 bases not matched to a gene. The CDR3 is made up of 14 amino acids. The germline gives CDR1 SNHLY, CDR2 FYNNEI. DNA for the CDR3: TGTGCCACTTCGACTAGCGGGAGAGTAGAGACCCAGTACTTC. Translation: CATSTSGRVETQYF.

The rearrangement joins TRBV6-1 to TRBJ1-1; D uncertain. V was trimmed by 5 bases and J by 6 bases, leaving 13 bases between them. Germline assignment: CDR1 MNHNS and CDR2 SASEGT. This CDR3 has 13 amino acids. CDR3 region: CASSPFVSPEAFF. Written as DNA, the CDR3 is TGTGCCAGCAGTCCCTTCGTGAGCCCTGAAGCTTTCTTT.

This chain links TRBV18 with TRBJ2-5; the match to TRBD2 covers 7 bases. V was clipped by 6 bases and J by 3 bases; unmatched bases: 7. Germline V lookup: CDR1 KGHSH, CDR2 LQKENI. The CDR3 totals 14 residues. CDR3 coding DNA: TGTGCCAGCTCCCCCGTCCTAGCGGAAGAGACCCAGTACTTC. Translated, it gives CASSPVLAEETQYF. The full variable domain, with the rest looked up from reference TRBV18 and TRBJ2-5, is NAGVMQNPRHLVRRRGQEARLRCSPMKGHSHVYWYRQLPEEGLKFMVYLQKENIIDESGMPKERFSAEFPKEGPSILRIQQVVRGDSAAYFCASSPVLAEETQYFGPGTRLLVL.

J is TRBJ1-5 and V is TRBV28; D is undetermined. The CDR3 is made up of 14 amino acids. CDR1 and CDR2 (germline): MDHEN, SYDVKM. The V and J ends lost 6 bases and 3 bases respectively, with 12 bases between them. CDR3 nucleotides: TGTGCCAGCAGCTCAAAGGTCTTCAATCAGCCCCAGCATTTT. Amino acid sequence: CASSSKVFNQPQHF.

V gene TRBV29-1 combines with J gene TRBJ2-3; maybe TRBD2 (5 bases). V gave up 1 base and J gave up 4 bases, with 12 bases separating them. Germline V gene data show CDR1 as SQVTM and CDR2 as ANQGSEA. The CDR3 length is 14 residues. The CDR3 is CSVEVRRTPDTQYF. The CDR3 DNA is TGCAGCGTTGAAGTCCGGAGGACCCCAGATACGCAGTATTTT.

This rearrangement joins TRBV19 to TRBJ1-5, with 7 bases matching TRBD1. V lost 2 bases and J lost 10; bases outside the gene matches: 11. The CDR3 length is 15 residues. Germline CDR1 and CDR2: LNHDA and SQIVND (reference sequence). The CDR3 is CASSIIENQGVPQHF. The CDR3 bases are TGTGCCAGTAGTATAATCGAGAATCAGGGGGTTCCCCAGCATTTT.